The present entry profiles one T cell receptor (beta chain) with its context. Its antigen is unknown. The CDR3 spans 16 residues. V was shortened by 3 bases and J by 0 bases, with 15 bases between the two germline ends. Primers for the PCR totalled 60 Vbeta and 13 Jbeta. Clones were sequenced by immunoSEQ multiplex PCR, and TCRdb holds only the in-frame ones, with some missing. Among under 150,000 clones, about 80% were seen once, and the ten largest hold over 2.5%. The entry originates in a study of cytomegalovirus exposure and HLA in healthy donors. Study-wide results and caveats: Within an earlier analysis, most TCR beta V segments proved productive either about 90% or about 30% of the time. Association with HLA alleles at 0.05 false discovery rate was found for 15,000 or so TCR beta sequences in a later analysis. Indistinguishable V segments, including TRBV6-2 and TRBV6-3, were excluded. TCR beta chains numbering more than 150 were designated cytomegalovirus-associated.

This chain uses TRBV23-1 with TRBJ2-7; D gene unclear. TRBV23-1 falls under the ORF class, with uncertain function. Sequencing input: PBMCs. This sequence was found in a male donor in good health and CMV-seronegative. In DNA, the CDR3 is TGCGCCAGCAGTCATCTACGGTATCCGAGCTCCTACGAGCAGTACTTC. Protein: CASSHLRYPSSYEQYF.